This T cell receptor (beta chain) was found in a study of shared clonotypes between healthy human individuals. Some clones are missing from TCRdb's copy, which holds only in-frame ones; the method was immunoSEQ multiplex PCR. The sample yields 2 million to 3 million clones, roughly 92% seen once. The CD4+ fraction was divided into a CD45RA+ naive subset and a CD45RA-negative memory subset. The CDR3 is 16 amino acids. Trimming took 8 bases from V and 1 from J, leaving 15 bases between them. CDR1 is SNHLY and CDR2 is FYNNEI in the germline V gene. Note on this clone: The same CDR3 is also encoded by other DNA sequences in this sample.

The clonotype was recovered from a man aged 18-30 years in good health. This sequence joins TRBV2 and TRBJ1-6, with D tentatively TRBD1 (6 bases). Input material: naive CD4+ T cells sorted from blood. Subset here: CD45RA+ positively selected. CDR3 DNA sequence: TGTGCCAGCTCTGGGGGCGGTCTGTCCTATAATTCACCCCTCCACTTT. Translated: CASSGGGLSYNSPLHF.